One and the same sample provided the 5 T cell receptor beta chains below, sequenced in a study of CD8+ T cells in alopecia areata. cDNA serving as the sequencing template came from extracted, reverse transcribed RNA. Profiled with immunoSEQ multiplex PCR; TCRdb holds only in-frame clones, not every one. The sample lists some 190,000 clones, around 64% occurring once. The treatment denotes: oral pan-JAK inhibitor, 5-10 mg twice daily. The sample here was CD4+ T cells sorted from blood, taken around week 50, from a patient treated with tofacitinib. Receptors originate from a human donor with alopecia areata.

For the CDR3, the DNA is TGCAGCGTTTATCAGAGGGGAACTGAAGCTTTCTTT. It yields the protein CSVYQRGTEAFF. This chain joins TRBV29-1 and TRBJ1-1, with D tentatively TRBD1 (5 bases). CDR1 and CDR2 (germline): SQVTM, ANQGSEA. V shed 5 bases and J shed 5 bases, with 12 bases lying between them. The CDR3 spans 12 residues.

The CDR3 here is CSVEAGRHDTYEQYF. CDR3 nucleotide sequence: TGCAGCGTTGAAGCCGGAAGACACGATACCTACGAGCAGTACTTC. This sequence joins TRBV29-1 and TRBJ2-7; D not resolved. CDR1 is SQVTM, CDR2 ANQGSEA, per germline. V dropped 1 base and J dropped 2 bases, with 15 bases sitting between them. This CDR3 is built from 15 residues.

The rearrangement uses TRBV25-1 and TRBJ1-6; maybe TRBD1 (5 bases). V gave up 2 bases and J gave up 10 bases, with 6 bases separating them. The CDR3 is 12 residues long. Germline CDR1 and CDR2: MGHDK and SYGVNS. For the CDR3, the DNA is TGTGCCAGCAGTGAACGGACATCACCCCTCCACTTT. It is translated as CASSERTSPLHF.

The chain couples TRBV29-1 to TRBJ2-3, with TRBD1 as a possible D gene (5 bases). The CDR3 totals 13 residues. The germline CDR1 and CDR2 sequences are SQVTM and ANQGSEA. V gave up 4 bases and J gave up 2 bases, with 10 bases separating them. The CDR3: CSVAGMHTDTQYF. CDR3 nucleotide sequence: TGCAGCGTTGCAGGGATGCACACAGATACGCAGTATTTT.

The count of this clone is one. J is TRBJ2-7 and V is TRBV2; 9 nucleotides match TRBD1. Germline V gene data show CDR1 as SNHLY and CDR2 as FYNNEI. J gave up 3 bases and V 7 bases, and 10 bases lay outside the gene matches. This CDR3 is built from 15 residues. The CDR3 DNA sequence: TGTGCCAGCATCCCGGGGGACAGGGTAAACTACGAGCAGTACTTC. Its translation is CASIPGDRVNYEQYF.